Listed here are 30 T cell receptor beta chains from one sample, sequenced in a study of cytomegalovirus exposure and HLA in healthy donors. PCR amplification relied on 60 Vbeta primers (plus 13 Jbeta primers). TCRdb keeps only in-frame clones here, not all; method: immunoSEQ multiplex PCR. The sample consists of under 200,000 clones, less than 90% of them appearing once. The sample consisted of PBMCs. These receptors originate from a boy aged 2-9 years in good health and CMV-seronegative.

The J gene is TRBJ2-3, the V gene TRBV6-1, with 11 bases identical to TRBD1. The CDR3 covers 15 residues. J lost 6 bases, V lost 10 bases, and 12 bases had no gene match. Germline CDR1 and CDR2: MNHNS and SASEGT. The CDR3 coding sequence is TGTGCCACCGATGAGAGGGACAGGGGGACCGATACGCAGTATTTT. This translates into CATDERDRGTDTQYF.

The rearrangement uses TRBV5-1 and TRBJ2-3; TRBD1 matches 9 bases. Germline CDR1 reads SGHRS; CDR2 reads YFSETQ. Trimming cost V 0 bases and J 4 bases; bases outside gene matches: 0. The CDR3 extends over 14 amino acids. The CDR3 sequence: CASSLGQGADTQYF. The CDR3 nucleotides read TGCGCCAGCAGCTTGGGACAGGGGGCAGATACGCAGTATTTT. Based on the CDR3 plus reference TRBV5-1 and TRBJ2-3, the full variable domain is KAGVTQTPRYLIKTRGQQVTLSCSPISGHRSVSWYQQTPGQGLQFLFEYFSETQRNKGNFPGRFSGRQFSNSRSEMNVSTLELGDSALYLCASSLGQGADTQYFGPGTRLTVL.

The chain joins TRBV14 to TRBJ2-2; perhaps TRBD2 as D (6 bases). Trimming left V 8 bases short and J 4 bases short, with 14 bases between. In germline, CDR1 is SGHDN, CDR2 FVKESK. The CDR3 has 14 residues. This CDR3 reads CASRREMATGELFF. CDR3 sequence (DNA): TGTGCCAGCCGCCGGGAGATGGCCACCGGGGAGCTGTTTTTT.

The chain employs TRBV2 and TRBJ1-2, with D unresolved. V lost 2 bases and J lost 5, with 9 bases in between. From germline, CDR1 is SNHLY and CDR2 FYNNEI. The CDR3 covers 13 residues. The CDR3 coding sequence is TGTGCCAGCAGTGAAAGGACTCCATATGGCTACACCTTC. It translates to CASSERTPYGYTF. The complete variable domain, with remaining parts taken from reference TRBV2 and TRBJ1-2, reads EPEVTQTPSHQVTQMGQEVILRCVPISNHLYFYWYRQILGQKVEFLVSFYNNEISEKSEIFDDQFSVERPDGSNFTLKIRSTKLEDSAMYFCASSERTPYGYTFGSGTRLTVV.

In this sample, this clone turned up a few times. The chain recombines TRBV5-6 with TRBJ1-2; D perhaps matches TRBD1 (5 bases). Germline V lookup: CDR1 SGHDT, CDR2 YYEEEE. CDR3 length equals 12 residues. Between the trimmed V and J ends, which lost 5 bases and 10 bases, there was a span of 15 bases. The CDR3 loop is CASSQNGADYTF. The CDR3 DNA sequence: TGTGCCAGCAGTCAAAATGGGGCAGACTACACCTTC.

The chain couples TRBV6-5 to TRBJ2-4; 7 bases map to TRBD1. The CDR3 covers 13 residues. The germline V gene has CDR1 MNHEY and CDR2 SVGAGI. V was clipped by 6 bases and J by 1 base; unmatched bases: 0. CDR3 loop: CASRQGAKNIQYF. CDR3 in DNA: TGTGCCAGCAGACAGGGGGCCAAAAACATTCAGTACTTC.

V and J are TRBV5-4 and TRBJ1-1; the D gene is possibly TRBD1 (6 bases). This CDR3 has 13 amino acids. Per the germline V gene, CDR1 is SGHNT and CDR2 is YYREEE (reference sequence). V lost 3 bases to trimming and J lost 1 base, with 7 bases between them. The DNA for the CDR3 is TGTGCCAGCAGCTCGGGACAGAACACTGAAGCTTTCTTT. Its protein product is CASSSGQNTEAFF.

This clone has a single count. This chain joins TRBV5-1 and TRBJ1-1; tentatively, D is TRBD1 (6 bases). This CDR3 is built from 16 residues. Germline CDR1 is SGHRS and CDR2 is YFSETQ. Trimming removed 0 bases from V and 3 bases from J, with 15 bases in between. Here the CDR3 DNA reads TGCGCCAGCAGCTTGGGGGGGGGCCCAGGGGACACTGAAGCTTTCTTT. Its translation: CASSLGGGPGDTEAFF.

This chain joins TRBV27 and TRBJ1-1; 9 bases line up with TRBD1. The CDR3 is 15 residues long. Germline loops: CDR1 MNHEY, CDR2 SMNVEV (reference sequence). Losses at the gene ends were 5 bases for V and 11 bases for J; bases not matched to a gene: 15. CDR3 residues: CASSPGGQGNLGAFF. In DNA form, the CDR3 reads TGTGCCAGCAGTCCCGGGGGACAGGGTAATCTTGGTGCTTTCTTT.

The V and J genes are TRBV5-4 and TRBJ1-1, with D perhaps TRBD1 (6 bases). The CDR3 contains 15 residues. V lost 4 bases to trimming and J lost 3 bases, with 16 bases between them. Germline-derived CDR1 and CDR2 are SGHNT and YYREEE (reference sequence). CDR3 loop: CASSGGPPRHTEAFF. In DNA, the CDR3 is TGTGCCAGCAGCGGGGGCCCCCCGAGGCACACTGAAGCTTTCTTT.

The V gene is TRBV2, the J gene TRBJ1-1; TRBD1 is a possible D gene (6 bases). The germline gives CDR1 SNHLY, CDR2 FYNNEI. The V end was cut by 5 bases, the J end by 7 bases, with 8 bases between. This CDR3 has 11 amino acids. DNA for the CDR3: TGTGCCAGCAGTTGGGACATTGAAGCTTTCTTT. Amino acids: CASSWDIEAFF. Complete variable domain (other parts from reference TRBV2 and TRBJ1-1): EPEVTQTPSHQVTQMGQEVILRCVPISNHLYFYWYRQILGQKVEFLVSFYNNEISEKSEIFDDQFSVERPDGSNFTLKIRSTKLEDSAMYFCASSWDIEAFFGQGTRLTVV.

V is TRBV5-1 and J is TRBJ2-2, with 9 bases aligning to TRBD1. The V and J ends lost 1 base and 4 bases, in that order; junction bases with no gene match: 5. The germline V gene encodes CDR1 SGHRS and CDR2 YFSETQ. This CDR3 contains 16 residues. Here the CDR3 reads CASSLSGTGLTGELFF. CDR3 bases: TGCGCCAGCAGCTTGTCGGGGACAGGGCTCACCGGGGAGCTGTTTTTT.

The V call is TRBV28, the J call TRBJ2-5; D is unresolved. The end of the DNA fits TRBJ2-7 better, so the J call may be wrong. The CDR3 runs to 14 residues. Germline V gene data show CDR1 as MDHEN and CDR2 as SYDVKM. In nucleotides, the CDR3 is TGTGCCAGCAGTGACATAGACGGATCCTACGAGCAGTACTTC. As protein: CASSDIDGSYEQYF.

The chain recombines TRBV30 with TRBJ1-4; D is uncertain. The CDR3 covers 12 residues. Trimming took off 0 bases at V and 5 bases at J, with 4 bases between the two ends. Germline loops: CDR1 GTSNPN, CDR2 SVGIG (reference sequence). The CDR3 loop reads CAWSVLNEKLFF. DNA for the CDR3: TGTGCCTGGAGTGTACTCAATGAAAAACTGTTTTTT.

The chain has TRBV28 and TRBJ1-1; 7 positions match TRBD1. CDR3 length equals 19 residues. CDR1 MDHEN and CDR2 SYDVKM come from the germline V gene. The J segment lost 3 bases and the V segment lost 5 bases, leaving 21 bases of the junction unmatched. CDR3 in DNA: TGTGCCAGCAGTCCTCATTTGAGGACAGGTTTGACCTCCTACACTGAAGCTTTCTTT. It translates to CASSPHLRTGLTSYTEAFF.

This CDR3 is CASSFHRGTETQYF. The CDR3, as DNA: TGTGCCAGCAGCTTCCACAGGGGAACGGAGACCCAGTACTTC. The rearrangement uses TRBV13 and TRBJ2-5; TRBD1 matches 7 bases. The junction had 6 bases not matched to a gene; V was cut back by 3 bases and J by 5 bases. Germline assignment: CDR1 PRHDT and CDR2 FYEKMQ (reference sequence). The CDR3 runs to 14 residues.

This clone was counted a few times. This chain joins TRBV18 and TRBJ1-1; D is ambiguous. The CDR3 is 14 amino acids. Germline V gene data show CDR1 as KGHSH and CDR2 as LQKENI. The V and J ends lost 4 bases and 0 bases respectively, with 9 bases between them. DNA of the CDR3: TGTGCCAGCTCACAAGGCAGGATGAACACTGAAGCTTTCTTT. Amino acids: CASSQGRMNTEAFF.

CDR3 sequence: CASSYGNTLGYTF. DNA of the CDR3: TGTGCCAGCAGTTACGGGAACACGCTCGGCTACACCTTC. The chain links TRBV28 to TRBJ1-2, with D hard to call. Trimming stripped 4 bases from V and 8 bases from J, with 14 bases between. Germline CDR1 is MDHEN and CDR2 is SYDVKM. This CDR3 contains 13 residues.

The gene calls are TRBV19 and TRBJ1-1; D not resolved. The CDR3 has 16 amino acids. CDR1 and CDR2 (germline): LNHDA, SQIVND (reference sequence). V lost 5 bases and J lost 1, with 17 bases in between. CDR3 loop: CASSPGVRRGNTEAFF. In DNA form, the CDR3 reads TGTGCCAGTAGTCCCGGGGTCAGGCGAGGGAACACTGAAGCTTTCTTT.

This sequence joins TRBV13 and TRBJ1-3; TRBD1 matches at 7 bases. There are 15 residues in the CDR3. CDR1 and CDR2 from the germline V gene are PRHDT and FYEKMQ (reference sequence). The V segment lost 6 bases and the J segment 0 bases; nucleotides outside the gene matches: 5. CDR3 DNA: TGTGCCAGCAGAGACAGGGATCACTCTGGAAACACCATATATTTT. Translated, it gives CASRDRDHSGNTIYF.

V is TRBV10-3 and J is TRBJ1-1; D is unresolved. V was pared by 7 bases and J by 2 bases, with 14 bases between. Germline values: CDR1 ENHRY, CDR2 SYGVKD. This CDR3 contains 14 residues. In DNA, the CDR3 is TGTGCCATCACCCGGTTGGAGCGAAACACTGAAGCTTTCTTT. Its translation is CAITRLERNTEAFF.

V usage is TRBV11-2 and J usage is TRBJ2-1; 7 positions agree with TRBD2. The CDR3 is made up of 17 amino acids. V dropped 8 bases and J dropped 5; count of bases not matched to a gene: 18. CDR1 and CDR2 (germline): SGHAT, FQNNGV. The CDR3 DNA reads TGTGCCAGCGTCCCCGGGGGGACGGGACCTACCGACAATGAGCAGTTCTTC. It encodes CASVPGGTGPTDNEQFF.

Written as DNA, the CDR3 is TGTGCCAGCAGCTTAGAACAGATTGGCTACACCTTC. Encoded protein: CASSLEQIGYTF. The chain couples TRBV11-2 to TRBJ1-2; D is unresolved. The length of the CDR3 is 12 residues. V gave up 0 bases and J gave up 7 bases, with 6 bases separating them. Germline V gene sequence: CDR1 SGHAT, CDR2 FQNNGV. Full variable domain (outside the CDR3, taken from reference TRBV11-2 and TRBJ1-2): EAGVAQSPRYKIIEKRQSVAFWCNPISGHATLYWYQQILGQGPKLLIQFQNNGVVDDSQLPKDRFSAERLKGVDSTLKIQPAKLEDSAVYLCASSLEQIGYTFGSGTRLTVV.

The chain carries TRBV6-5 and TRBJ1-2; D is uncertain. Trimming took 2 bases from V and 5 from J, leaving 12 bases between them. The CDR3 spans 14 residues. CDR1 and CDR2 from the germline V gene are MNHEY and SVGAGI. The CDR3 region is CASSYAGGLYGYTF. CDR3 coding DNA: TGTGCCAGCAGTTACGCCGGAGGATTATATGGCTACACCTTC.

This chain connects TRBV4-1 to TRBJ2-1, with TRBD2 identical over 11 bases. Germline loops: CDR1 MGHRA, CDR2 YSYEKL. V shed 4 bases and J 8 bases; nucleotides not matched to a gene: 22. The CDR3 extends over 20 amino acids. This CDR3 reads CASSLPSLETSGRDIDEQFF. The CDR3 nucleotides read TGCGCCAGCAGCCTTCCTTCTCTTGAAACTAGCGGGAGAGATATCGATGAGCAGTTCTTC.

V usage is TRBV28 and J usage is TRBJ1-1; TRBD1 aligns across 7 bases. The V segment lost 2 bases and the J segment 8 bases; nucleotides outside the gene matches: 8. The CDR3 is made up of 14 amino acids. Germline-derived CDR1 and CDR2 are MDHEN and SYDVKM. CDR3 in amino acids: CASSLPWDRTEAFF. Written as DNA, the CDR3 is TGTGCCAGCAGTTTACCCTGGGACAGAACAGAAGCTTTCTTT. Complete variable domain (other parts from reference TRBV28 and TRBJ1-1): DVKVTQSSRYLVKRTGEKVFLECVQDMDHENMFWYRQDPGLGLRLIYFSYDVKMKEKGDIPEGYSVSREKKERFSLILESASTNQTSMYLCASSLPWDRTEAFFGQGTRLTVV.

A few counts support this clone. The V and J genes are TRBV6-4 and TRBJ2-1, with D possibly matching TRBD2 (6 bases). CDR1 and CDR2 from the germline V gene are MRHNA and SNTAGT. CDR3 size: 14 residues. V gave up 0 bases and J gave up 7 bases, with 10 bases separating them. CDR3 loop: CASSDSSGVNEQFF. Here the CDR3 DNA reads TGTGCCAGCAGTGACTCGTCGGGAGTAAATGAGCAGTTCTTC.

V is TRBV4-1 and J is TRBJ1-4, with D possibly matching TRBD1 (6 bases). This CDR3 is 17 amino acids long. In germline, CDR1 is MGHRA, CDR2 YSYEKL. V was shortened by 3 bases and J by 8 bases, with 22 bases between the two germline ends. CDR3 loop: CASSHGPGHSRGEKLFF. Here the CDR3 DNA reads TGCGCCAGCAGCCATGGTCCGGGACACTCGAGAGGGGAAAAACTGTTTTTT.

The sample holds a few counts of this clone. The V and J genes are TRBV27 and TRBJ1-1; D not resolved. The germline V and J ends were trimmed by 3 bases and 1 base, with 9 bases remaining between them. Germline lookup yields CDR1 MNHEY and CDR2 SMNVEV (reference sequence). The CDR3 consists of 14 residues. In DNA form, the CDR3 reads TGTGCCAGCAGTTTTACGAGTGGGAACACTGAAGCTTTCTTT. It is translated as CASSFTSGNTEAFF.

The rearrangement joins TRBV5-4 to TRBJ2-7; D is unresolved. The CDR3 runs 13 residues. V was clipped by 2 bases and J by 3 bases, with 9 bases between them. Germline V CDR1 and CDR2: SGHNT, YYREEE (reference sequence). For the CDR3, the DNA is TGTGCCAGCAGCTTTGACTCTAGCTACGAGCAGTACTTC. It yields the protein CASSFDSSYEQYF.